This T cell receptor (beta chain) is from a study of a mutant IDH1 vaccine in newly diagnosed glioma. The overall study: Eight vaccinations reached patients in weeks 1, 3, 5, 7, 11, 15, 19 and 23. Patients were started on vaccination 4-6 weeks after radiotherapy alone, or with temozolomide cycles.

Clones were read by immunoSEQ multiplex PCR, and TCRdb kept only the in-frame ones, dropping some. The data contain around 52,000 clones, approximately 90% of them singletons. Deletions cut 1 base from V and 0 bases from J, with 15 bases between. CDR1 is LGHNA and CDR2 is YSLEER in the germline V gene. CDR3 length equals 18 residues. Time point in this sample: week 5, during vaccination. Doses consisted of 300 ug of mutant IDH1 20-mer peptide each, paired with topical imiquimod. Comment on this clone: Its antigen is not identified.

The input for sequencing was PBMCs, taken from a glioma patient whose treatment included an IDH1 peptide vaccine. The genes are TRBV4-3 and TRBJ1-4; D is uncertain. The TCR was taken from a woman in her thirties or forties with glioma. The CDR3 bases are TGCGCCAGCAGCCAAGGCCTAAGACCGGTTGCAACTAATGAAAAACTGTTTTTT. Its protein product is CASSQGLRPVATNEKLFF.